Sequencing of this T cell receptor beta chain was carried out in a study of T cells in Graves' hyperthyroidism and ophthalmopathy. Notes on the study in general: The model forecast ophthalmopathy, anticipating it by a median around 6.5 months before onset. Most clonotypes expanded in thyroid above 0.001 were likewise present in blood.

This clonotype showed up many times. What it recognizes is unknown. Trimming cost V 4 bases and J 0 bases, with 10 bases left between them. This CDR3 is built from 14 residues. In germline, CDR1 is LGHDT, CDR2 YNNKEL (reference sequence). Amplified TCR beta CDR3 regions came from RNA transcripts. RT-PCR in the first round (using the HTBI primer set) targeted the TCR CDR3. Each CDR3 protein is one row after TCRdb ran MiXCR on the multiplex PCR reads. The sample includes almost 250,000 distinct CDR3 sequences, over 20% seen only once; the top ten take approximately 32%. Sequencing input: blood. The TCR originated in a woman between 35 and 50 years old with Graves' ophthalmopathy. The chain recombines TRBV3-1 with TRBJ2-7; D possibly corresponds to TRBD1 (5 bases). CDR3 sequence (DNA): TGTGCCAGCAGCCGTCAGGGTTTCTCCTACGAGCAGTACTTC. It yields the protein CASSRQGFSYEQYF.